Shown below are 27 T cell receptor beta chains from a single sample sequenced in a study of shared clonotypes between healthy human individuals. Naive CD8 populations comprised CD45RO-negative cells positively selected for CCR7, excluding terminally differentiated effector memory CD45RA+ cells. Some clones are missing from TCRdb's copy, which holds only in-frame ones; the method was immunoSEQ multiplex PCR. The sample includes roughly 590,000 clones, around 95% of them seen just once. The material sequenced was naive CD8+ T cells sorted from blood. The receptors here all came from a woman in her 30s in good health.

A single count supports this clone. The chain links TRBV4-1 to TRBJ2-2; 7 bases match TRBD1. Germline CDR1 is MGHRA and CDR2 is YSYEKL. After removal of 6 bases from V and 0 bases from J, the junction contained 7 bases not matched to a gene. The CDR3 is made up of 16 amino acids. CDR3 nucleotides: TGCGCCAGCAGGCTTACGACAGGGTCGAACACCGGGGAGCTGTTTTTT. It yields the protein CASRLTTGSNTGELFF.

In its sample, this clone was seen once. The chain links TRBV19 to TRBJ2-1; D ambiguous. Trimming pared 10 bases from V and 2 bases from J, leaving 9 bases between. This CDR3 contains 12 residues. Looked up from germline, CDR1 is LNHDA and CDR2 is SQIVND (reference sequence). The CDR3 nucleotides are TGTGCCATTCTCACGCCCTACAATGAGCAGTTCTTC. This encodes CAILTPYNEQFF.

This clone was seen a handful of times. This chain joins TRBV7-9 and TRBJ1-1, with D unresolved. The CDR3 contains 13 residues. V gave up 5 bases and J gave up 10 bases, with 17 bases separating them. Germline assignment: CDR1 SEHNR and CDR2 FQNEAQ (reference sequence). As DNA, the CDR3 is TGTGCCAGCAGCCTCACCTCAAAAGCGGGAGCTTTCTTT. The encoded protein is CASSLTSKAGAFF.

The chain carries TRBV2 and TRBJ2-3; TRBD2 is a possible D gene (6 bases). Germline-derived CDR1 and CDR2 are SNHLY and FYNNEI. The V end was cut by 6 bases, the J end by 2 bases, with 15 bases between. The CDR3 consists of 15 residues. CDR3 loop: CASRGGGGYTDTQYF. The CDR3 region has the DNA TGTGCCAGCAGGGGAGGAGGCGGATACACAGATACGCAGTATTTT.

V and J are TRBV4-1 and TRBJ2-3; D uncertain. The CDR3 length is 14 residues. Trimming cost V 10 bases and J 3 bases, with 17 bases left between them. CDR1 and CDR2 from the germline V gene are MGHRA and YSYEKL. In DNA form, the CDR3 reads TGCGCCACCGCGGTCGATCTGGAAACAGATACGCAGTATTTT. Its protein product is CATAVDLETDTQYF.

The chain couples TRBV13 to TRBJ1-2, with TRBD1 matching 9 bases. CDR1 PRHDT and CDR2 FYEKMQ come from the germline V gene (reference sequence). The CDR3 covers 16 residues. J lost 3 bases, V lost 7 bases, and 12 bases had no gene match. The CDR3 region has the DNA TGTGCCAGCACCTTCGCCGGGAACAGGGGGCACTATGGCTACACCTTC. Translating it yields CASTFAGNRGHYGYTF.

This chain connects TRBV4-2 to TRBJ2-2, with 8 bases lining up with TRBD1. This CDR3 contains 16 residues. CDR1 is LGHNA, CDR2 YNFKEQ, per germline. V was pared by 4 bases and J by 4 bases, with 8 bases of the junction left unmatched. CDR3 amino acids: CASSPPGQAGTGELFF. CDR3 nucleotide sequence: TGTGCCAGCAGCCCCCCGGGACAGGCGGGCACCGGGGAGCTGTTTTTT.

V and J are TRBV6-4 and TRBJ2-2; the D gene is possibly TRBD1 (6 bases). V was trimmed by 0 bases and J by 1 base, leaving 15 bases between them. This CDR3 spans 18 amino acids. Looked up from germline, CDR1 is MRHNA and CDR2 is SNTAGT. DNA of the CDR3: TGTGCCAGCAGTGACTCCGGGACAAGGGGTGGGAACACCGGGGAGCTGTTTTTT. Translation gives CASSDSGTRGGNTGELFF.

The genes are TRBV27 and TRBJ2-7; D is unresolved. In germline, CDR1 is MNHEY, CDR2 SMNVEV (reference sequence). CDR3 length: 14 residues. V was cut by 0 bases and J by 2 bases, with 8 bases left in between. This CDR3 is CASSLSTSTYEQYF. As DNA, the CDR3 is TGTGCCAGCAGTTTATCGACCTCGACCTACGAGCAGTACTTC.

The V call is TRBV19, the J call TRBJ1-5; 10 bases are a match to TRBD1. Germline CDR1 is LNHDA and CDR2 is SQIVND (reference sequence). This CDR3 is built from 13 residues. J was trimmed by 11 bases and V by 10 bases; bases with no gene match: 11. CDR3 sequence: CATRQGADPTQHF. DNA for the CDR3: TGTGCCACCAGACAGGGGGCGGACCCTACCCAGCATTTT.

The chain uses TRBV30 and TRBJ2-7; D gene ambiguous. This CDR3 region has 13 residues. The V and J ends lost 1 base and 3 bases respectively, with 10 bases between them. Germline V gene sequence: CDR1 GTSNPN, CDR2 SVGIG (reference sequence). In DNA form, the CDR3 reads TGTGCCTGGAGTGGGTCCAGCAACTACGAGCAGTACTTC. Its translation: CAWSGSSNYEQYF. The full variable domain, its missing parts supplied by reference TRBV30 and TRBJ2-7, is SQTIHQWPATLVQPVGSPLSLECTVEGTSNPNLYWYRQAAGRGLQLLFYSVGIGQISSEVPQNLSASRPQDRQFILSSKKLLLSDSGFYLCAWSGSSNYEQYFGPGTRLTVT.

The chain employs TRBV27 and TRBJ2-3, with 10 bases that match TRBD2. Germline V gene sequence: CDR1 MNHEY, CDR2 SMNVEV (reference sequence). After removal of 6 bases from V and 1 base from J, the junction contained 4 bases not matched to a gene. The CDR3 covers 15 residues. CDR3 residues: CASSPTSGGTDTQYF. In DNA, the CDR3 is TGTGCCAGCAGCCCTACTAGCGGGGGCACAGATACGCAGTATTTT.

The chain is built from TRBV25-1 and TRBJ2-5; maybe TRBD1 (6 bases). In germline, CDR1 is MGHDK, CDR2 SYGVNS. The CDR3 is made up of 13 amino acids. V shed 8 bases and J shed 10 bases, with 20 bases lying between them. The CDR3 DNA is TGTGCCAGCTCACGGACGACGCTAGGGGGCCAGTACTTC. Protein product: CASSRTTLGGQYF.

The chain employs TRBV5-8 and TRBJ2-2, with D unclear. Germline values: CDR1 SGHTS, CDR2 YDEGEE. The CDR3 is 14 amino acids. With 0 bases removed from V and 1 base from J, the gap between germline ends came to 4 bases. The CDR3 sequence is CASSLVLNTGELFF. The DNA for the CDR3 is TGTGCCAGCAGCTTGGTCCTGAACACCGGGGAGCTGTTTTTT.

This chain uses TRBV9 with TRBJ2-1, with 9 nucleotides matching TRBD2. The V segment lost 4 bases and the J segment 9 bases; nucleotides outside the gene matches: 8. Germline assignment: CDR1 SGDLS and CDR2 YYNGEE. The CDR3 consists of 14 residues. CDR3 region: CASSSGTSRSEQFF. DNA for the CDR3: TGTGCCAGCAGCTCCGGGACTAGCCGGAGTGAGCAGTTCTTC.

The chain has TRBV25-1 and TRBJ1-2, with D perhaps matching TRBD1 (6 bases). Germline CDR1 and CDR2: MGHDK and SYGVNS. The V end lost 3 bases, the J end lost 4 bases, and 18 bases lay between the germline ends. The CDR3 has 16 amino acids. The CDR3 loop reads CASSEAGHPVVYGYTF. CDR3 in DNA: TGTGCCAGCAGTGAGGCGGGACACCCTGTTGTCTATGGCTACACCTTC.

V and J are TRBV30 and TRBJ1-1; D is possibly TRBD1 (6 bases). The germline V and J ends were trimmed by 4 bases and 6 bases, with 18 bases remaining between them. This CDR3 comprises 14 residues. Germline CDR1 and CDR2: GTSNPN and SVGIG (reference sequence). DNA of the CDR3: TGTGCCTGGACCCGGACAGATTGGGCCCCTGAAGCTTTCTTT. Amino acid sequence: CAWTRTDWAPEAFF. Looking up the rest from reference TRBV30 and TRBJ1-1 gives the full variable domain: SQTIHQWPATLVQPVGSPLSLECTVEGTSNPNLYWYRQAAGRGLQLLFYSVGIGQISSEVPQNLSASRPQDRQFILSSKKLLLSDSGFYLCAWTRTDWAPEAFFGQGTRLTVV.

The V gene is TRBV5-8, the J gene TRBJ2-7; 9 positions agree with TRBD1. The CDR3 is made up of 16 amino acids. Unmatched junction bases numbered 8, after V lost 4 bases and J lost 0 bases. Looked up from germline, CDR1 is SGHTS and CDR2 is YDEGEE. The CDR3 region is CASSGTGILLSYEQYF. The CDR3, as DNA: TGTGCCAGCAGCGGGACAGGGATCCTCCTCTCCTACGAGCAGTACTTC.

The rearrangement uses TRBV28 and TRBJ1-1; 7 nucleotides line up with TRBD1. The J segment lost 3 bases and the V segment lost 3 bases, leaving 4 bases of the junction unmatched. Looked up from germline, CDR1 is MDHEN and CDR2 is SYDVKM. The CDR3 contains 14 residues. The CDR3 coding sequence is TGTGCCAGCAGTTTCGACAGGGAGGACACTGAAGCTTTCTTT. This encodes CASSFDREDTEAFF.

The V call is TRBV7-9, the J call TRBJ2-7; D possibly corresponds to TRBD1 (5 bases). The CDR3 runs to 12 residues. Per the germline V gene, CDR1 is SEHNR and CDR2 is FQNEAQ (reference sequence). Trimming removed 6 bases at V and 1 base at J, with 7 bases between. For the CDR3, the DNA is TGTGCCAGCAGGGGGCTGTCCTACGAGCAGTACTTC. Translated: CASRGLSYEQYF.

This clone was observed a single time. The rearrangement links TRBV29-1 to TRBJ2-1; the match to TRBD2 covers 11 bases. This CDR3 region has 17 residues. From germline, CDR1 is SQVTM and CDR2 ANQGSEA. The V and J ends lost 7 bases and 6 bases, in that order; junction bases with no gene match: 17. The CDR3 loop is CSAVSGRALARPNEQFF. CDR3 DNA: TGCAGCGCCGTTAGCGGGAGGGCCCTTGCTCGGCCCAATGAGCAGTTCTTC.

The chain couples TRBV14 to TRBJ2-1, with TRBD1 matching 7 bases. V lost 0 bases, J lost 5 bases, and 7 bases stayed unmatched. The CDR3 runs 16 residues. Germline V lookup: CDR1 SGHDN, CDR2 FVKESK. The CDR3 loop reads CASSQDSRGLNNEQFF. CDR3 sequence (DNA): TGTGCCAGCAGCCAAGATAGCAGGGGGTTAAACAATGAGCAGTTCTTC. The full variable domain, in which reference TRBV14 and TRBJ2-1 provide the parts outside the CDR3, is EAGVTQFPSHSVIEKGQTVTLRCDPISGHDNLYWYRRVMGKEIKFLLHFVKESKQDESGMPNNRFLAERTGGTYSTLKVQPAELEDSGVYFCASSQDSRGLNNEQFFGPGTRLTVL.

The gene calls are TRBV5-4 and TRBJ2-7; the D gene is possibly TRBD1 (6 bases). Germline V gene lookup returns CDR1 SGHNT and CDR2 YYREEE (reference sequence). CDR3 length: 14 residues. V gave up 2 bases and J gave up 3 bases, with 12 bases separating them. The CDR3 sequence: CASSFQGSLYEQYF. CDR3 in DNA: TGTGCCAGCAGCTTCCAGGGGAGCCTCTACGAGCAGTACTTC.

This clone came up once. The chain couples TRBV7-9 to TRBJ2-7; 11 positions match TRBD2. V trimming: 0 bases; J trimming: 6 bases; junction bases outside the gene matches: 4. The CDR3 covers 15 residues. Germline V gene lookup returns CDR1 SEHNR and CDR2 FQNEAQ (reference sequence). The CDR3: CASSLASGLAAEQYF. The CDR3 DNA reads TGTGCCAGCAGCTTAGCCTCGGGACTAGCGGCCGAGCAGTACTTC. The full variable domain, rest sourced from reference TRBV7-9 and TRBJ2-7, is DTGVSQNPRHKITKRGQNVTFRCDPISEHNRLYWYRQTLGQGPEFLTYFQNEAQLEKSRLLSDRFSAERPKGSFSTLEIQRTEQGDSAMYLCASSLASGLAAEQYFGPGTRLTVT.

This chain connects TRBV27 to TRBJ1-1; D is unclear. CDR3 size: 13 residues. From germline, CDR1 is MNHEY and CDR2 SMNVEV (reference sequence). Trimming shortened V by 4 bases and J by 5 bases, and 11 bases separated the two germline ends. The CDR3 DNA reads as TGTGCCAGCAGTTACGTGGAAGGGACTGAAGCTTTCTTT. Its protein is CASSYVEGTEAFF.

CDR3 protein: CASSFWGHEQYF. CDR3 DNA: TGTGCCAGCAGTTTTTGGGGACACGAGCAGTACTTC. V gene TRBV27 combines with J gene TRBJ2-7; D is possibly TRBD1 or TRBD2 (5 bases each). This CDR3 is 12 amino acids long. V was shortened by 3 bases and J by 5 bases, with 8 bases between the two germline ends. CDR1 and CDR2 from the germline V gene are MNHEY and SMNVEV (reference sequence).

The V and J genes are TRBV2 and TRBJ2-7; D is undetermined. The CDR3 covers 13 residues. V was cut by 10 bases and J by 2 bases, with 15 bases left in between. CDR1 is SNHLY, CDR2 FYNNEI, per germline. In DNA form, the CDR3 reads TGTGCCACCACCCCCATGGCAGCCTACGAGCAGTACTTC. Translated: CATTPMAAYEQYF.